This passage covers 17 T cell receptor beta chains from one sample sequenced in a study of T-cell reconstitution after alpha-beta-depleted transplantation in children. During its preparation, the TCRbeta library received unique molecular identifiers. TCRdb re-derived calls from the PCR reads in MiXCR, one entry per CDR3 protein. The data contain 500,000 or so distinct CDR3 sequences, about 31% of them seen just once; the ten biggest clones take up 2% to 2.5%. This material consisted of PBMCs from the stem cell graft donor, taken from the stem cell graft. Receptors were obtained from a human donor who donated a stem cell graft to a child with aplastic anemia.

V usage is TRBV12-3 or TRBV12-4 and J usage is TRBJ2-5, with D possibly matching TRBD1 (6 bases). V shed 6 bases and J shed 2 bases, with 10 bases lying between them. This CDR3 has 13 residues. Here the CDR3 DNA reads TGTGCCAGCAGGGCGACAGGACAAGAGACCCAGTACTTC. Its translation is CASRATGQETQYF.

The V call is TRBV9, the J call TRBJ2-5, with D perhaps assigned TRBD1 or TRBD2 (6 bases each). This CDR3 spans 16 amino acids. Germline V gene sequence: CDR1 SGDLS, CDR2 YYNGEE. V was cut by 0 bases and J by 2 bases, with 14 bases left in between. CDR3 sequence (DNA): TGTGCCAGCAGCGTAGGTGGGGGGCGTATGCAAGAGACCCAGTACTTC. This gives the protein CASSVGGGRMQETQYF.

This clonotype was counted between two and nine times. The rearrangement uses TRBV12-3 or TRBV12-4 and TRBJ1-2, with 8 bases fitting TRBD1. V lost 3 bases, J lost 4 bases, and 7 bases stayed unmatched. The CDR3 is 15 amino acids. The CDR3: CASSFQGAQGYGYTF. The CDR3 DNA reads as TGTGCCAGCAGTTTTCAGGGGGCGCAGGGCTATGGCTACACCTTC.

V is TRBV10-3 and J is TRBJ2-1; 15 bases are shared with TRBD2. The CDR3 has 15 amino acids. The V gene's germline CDR1 is ENHRY and CDR2 SYGVKD. J was trimmed by 7 bases and V by 6 bases; bases with no gene match: 4. The CDR3 DNA is TGTGCCATCAGAGGACTAGCGGGAGGGATTAATGAGCAGTTCTTC. Amino acid sequence: CAIRGLAGGINEQFF.

This clonotype was observed a few times. The chain links TRBV7-2 to TRBJ2-2; no firm D call. CDR3 length: 13 amino acids. The V gene's germline CDR1 is SGHTA and CDR2 FQGNSA. V was clipped by 5 bases and J by 8 bases, with 12 bases between them. The CDR3: CASSLTLRGELFF. CDR3 in DNA: TGTGCCAGCAGCCTCACCTTGAGAGGGGAGCTGTTTTTT.

This clonotype was seen only a few times. The gene calls are TRBV24-1 and TRBJ2-7; no clear D. CDR3 length: 11 residues. V was shortened by 4 bases and J by 2 bases, with 2 bases between the two germline ends. CDR1 is KGHDR and CDR2 is SFDVKD in the germline V gene. This CDR3 reads CATSDTYEQYF. The CDR3 region has the DNA TGTGCCACCAGTGACACCTACGAGCAGTACTTC.

This clonotype appeared a few times. V and J are TRBV15 and TRBJ2-3; D remains ambiguous. The V gene lost 3 bases and the J gene lost 2 bases, with 3 bases spanning the gap. The germline V gene has CDR1 LNHNV and CDR2 YYDKDF (reference sequence). CDR3 length: 12 residues. CDR3 nucleotide sequence: TGTGCCACCAGCAGTTTCACAGATACGCAGTATTTT. It encodes CATSSFTDTQYF.

The rearrangement joins TRBV20-1 to TRBJ2-4, with D tentatively TRBD2 (6 bases). The CDR3 runs to 12 residues. The V end was cut by 5 bases, the J end by 9 bases, with 14 bases between. The V gene's germline CDR1 is DFQATT and CDR2 SNEGSKA (reference sequence). The CDR3 is CSAPSGGLIQYF. Written as DNA, the CDR3 is TGCAGTGCTCCTTCCGGGGGTCTCATTCAGTACTTC.

This clonotype was seen only a few times. This chain links TRBV30 with TRBJ1-5; TRBD1 matches at 7 bases. J gave up 4 bases and V 4 bases, and 7 bases lay outside the gene matches. CDR1 and CDR2 (germline): GTSNPN, SVGIG (reference sequence). This CDR3 comprises 14 residues. The CDR3 sequence is CAWTTTGRNQPQHF. For the CDR3, the DNA is TGTGCCTGGACTACGACAGGGAGGAATCAGCCCCAGCATTTT.

The chain uses TRBV12-3 or TRBV12-4 and TRBJ2-2; D may match TRBD1 or TRBD2 (5 bases each). The CDR3 runs to 12 residues. V was trimmed by 6 bases and J by 6 bases, leaving 8 bases between them. CDR3 sequence: CASRRGPGELFF. The CDR3 DNA follows: TGTGCCAGCAGGAGGGGACCCGGGGAGCTGTTTTTT.

This clonotype was seen more than once but under ten times. The genes are TRBV18 and TRBJ2-7, with a possible D match to TRBD1 (6 bases). Trimming removed 2 bases at V and 2 bases at J, with 10 bases between. The CDR3 is 14 residues long. The germline CDR1 and CDR2 sequences are KGHSH and LQKENI. CDR3 protein: CASSPRTETYEQYV. The CDR3 DNA reads TGTGCCAGCTCACCAAGGACAGAGACCTACGAGCAGTACGTC.

The chain carries TRBV10-3 and TRBJ1-1, with D perhaps TRBD1 (5 bases). This CDR3 contains 15 residues. The V and J ends lost 0 bases and 5 bases respectively, with 13 bases between them. From germline, CDR1 is ENHRY and CDR2 SYGVKD. The CDR3 sequence: CAISESTVGETEAFF. The CDR3 DNA is TGTGCCATCAGTGAGTCGACGGTGGGGGAAACTGAAGCTTTCTTT.

This chain links TRBV7-2 with TRBJ2-7, with 9 bases lining up with TRBD1. V lost 1 base, J lost 3 bases, and 4 bases stayed unmatched. The germline V gene has CDR1 SGHTA and CDR2 FQGNSA. The CDR3 covers 15 residues. DNA for the CDR3: TGTGCCAGCAGCTTAGACGGGACAGGGAACTACGAGCAGTACTTC. Amino acids: CASSLDGTGNYEQYF.

V is TRBV11-3 and J is TRBJ2-2; D uncertain. The CDR3 is made up of 13 amino acids. V dropped 3 bases and J dropped 2 bases, with 4 bases sitting between them. Germline lookup yields CDR1 SGHNT and CDR2 YENEEA. DNA for the CDR3: TGTGCCAGCAGCTTTTCCAACACCGGGGAGCTGTTTTTT. It encodes CASSFSNTGELFF.

In its sample, this clonotype was seen a few times. The CDR3 spells CASSYIPYEQYF. The CDR3 nucleotides read TGTGCCAGCAGTTACATCCCCTACGAGCAGTACTTC. J is TRBJ2-7 and V is TRBV28; D gene unclear. This CDR3 is 12 amino acids long. Between the trimmed V and J ends, which lost 4 bases and 2 bases, there was a span of 6 bases. CDR1 and CDR2 (germline): MDHEN, SYDVKM. Supplemented by reference TRBV28 and TRBJ2-7, the full variable domain reads DVKVTQSSRYLVKRTGEKVFLECVQDMDHENMFWYRQDPGLGLRLIYFSYDVKMKEKGDIPEGYSVSREKKERFSLILESASTNQTSMYLCASSYIPYEQYFGPGTRLTVT.

CDR3 protein: CASSKLAGITGELFF. CDR3 DNA: TGTGCCAGCAGTAAACTAGCGGGAATCACCGGGGAGCTGTTTTTT. J is TRBJ2-2 and V is TRBV6-2 or TRBV6-3, with 10 bases identical to TRBD2. Germline V gene sequence: CDR1 MNHEY, CDR2 SVGEGT. With V trimmed by 5 bases and J by 4 bases, 4 bases remained unmatched. This CDR3 has 15 amino acids.

The V call is TRBV12-3 or TRBV12-4, the J call TRBJ1-5; D possibly corresponds to TRBD1 (5 bases). V was shortened by 3 bases and J by 6 bases, with 12 bases between the two germline ends. The CDR3 is made up of 14 amino acids. The CDR3 protein is CASSFSVDSQPQHF. CDR3 coding DNA: TGTGCCAGCAGTTTTTCCGTCGACAGTCAGCCCCAGCATTTT.